Following are 25 T cell receptor beta chains from one sample sequenced in a study of long-term antiretroviral therapy in people with HIV. The immunoSEQ assay was v3.0, run at survey level. TCRdb keeps only in-frame clones here, not all; method: immunoSEQ multiplex PCR. This table holds 7,000 to 8,000 clones, roughly 80% found once. Sequencing was performed on unsorted PBMCs, taken 0.1 years after starting antiretroviral therapy. Every receptor here comes from a man aged 35 to 55 with HIV.

The rearrangement joins TRBV15 to TRBJ2-7, with D perhaps being TRBD1 or TRBD2 (5 bases each). Germline V gene sequence: CDR1 LNHNV, CDR2 YYDKDF (reference sequence). Trimming took 1 base from V and 2 from J, leaving 12 bases between them. The CDR3 spans 15 residues. Here the CDR3 reads CATSRVRDPPYEQYF. The DNA of the CDR3 is TGTGCCACCAGCAGAGTGAGGGACCCGCCCTACGAGCAGTACTTC.

This chain links TRBV2 with TRBJ1-1; 8 bases line up with TRBD1. Trimming removed 8 bases from V and 4 bases from J; junction bases left unmatched: 9. In germline, CDR1 is SNHLY, CDR2 FYNNEI. The CDR3 is made up of 14 amino acids. In nucleotides, the CDR3 is TGTGCCAGCGGGATACAGGGGGAGACCACTGAAGCTTTCTTT. The encoded protein is CASGIQGETTEAFF.

The CDR3 nucleotides are TGTGCCAGCAGCCCCCGACTAGCGGGGGGGATAGATACGCAGTATTTT. It translates to CASSPRLAGGIDTQYF. The chain is built from TRBV7-3 and TRBJ2-3; TRBD2 matches at 14 bases. V shed 5 bases and J 5 bases; nucleotides not matched to a gene: 6. CDR1 and CDR2 (germline): SGHTA, FQGTGA. The CDR3 extends over 16 amino acids.

The rearrangement joins TRBV7-9 to TRBJ1-1; no reliable D call. CDR1 and CDR2 (germline): SEHNR, FQNEAQ (reference sequence). The CDR3 has 14 residues. The V end lost 7 bases, the J end lost 5 bases, and 17 bases lay between the germline ends. The CDR3, as DNA: TGTGCCAGCAACCCCAAGGAGGGAGGGACTGAAGCTTTCTTT. As protein: CASNPKEGGTEAFF.

The rearrangement uses TRBV18 and TRBJ1-3; tentatively, D is TRBD1 (5 bases). The V end lost 3 bases, the J end lost 4 bases, and 16 bases lay between the germline ends. Germline V CDR1 and CDR2: KGHSH, LQKENI. The length of the CDR3 is 16 residues. As DNA, the CDR3 is TGTGCCAGCTCACCCGGGACGGCCATCCGGGGAAACACCATATATTTT. Translated, it gives CASSPGTAIRGNTIYF.

The rearrangement links TRBV29-1 to TRBJ2-1; no definite D call. CDR3 size: 10 residues. Trimming took off 4 bases at V and 5 bases at J, with 3 bases between the two ends. Per the germline V gene, CDR1 is SQVTM and CDR2 is ANQGSEA. The CDR3 DNA sequence: TGCAGCGTTGGGAACAATGAGCAGTTCTTC. This encodes CSVGNNEQFF.

Here the CDR3 reads CASSPLGADTQYF. The CDR3 coding sequence is TGCGCCAGCAGCCCGCTCGGGGCAGATACGCAGTATTTT. The genes are TRBV5-1 and TRBJ2-3; a weak D match, TRBD2 (5 bases). Trimming took off 4 bases at V and 4 bases at J, with 10 bases between the two ends. The CDR3 extends over 13 amino acids. CDR1 and CDR2 (germline): SGHRS, YFSETQ.

This clone is labeled as medium-sized (0.01 to 0.1%). The chain has TRBV10-2 and TRBJ1-6; D is ambiguous. Germline values: CDR1 WSHSY, CDR2 SAAADI. The CDR3 extends over 16 amino acids. The germline V and J ends were trimmed by 2 bases and 5 bases, with 13 bases remaining between them. The CDR3 DNA sequence: TGCGCCAGCAGTGAGCACGATGCAGCAGATAATTCACCCCTCCACTTT. Translation: CASSEHDAADNSPLHF.

The chain combines TRBV29-1 with TRBJ2-7; no firm D call. CDR1 is SQVTM, CDR2 ANQGSEA, per germline. This CDR3 has 13 amino acids. V lost 6 bases and J lost 5, with 17 bases in between. CDR3 sequence: CSVAQGFGHEQYF. The CDR3 nucleotides read TGCAGCGTAGCTCAAGGGTTCGGGCACGAGCAGTACTTC.

This clone was seen more than once but under ten times. The rearrangement links TRBV2 to TRBJ1-2; 9 bases line up with TRBD1. Germline values: CDR1 SNHLY, CDR2 FYNNEI. V was pared by 5 bases and J by 0 bases, with 7 bases of the junction left unmatched. The CDR3 loop spans 16 amino acids. The CDR3 DNA sequence: TGTGCCAGCAGTCCCGGGACAGGGAATCCTAACTATGGCTACACCTTC. It encodes CASSPGTGNPNYGYTF.

The chain employs TRBV11-2 and TRBJ1-5; 7 positions match TRBD1. The CDR3 runs to 16 residues. Germline V CDR1 and CDR2: SGHAT, FQNNGV. V trimming: 5 bases; J trimming: 0 bases; junction bases outside the gene matches: 7. The CDR3 DNA sequence: TGTGCCAGCAGCGCGCCGGGACAGAATAGCAATCAGCCCCAGCATTTT. The encoded protein is CASSAPGQNSNQPQHF.

V gene TRBV4-3 combines with J gene TRBJ1-6; no definite D call. CDR3 length: 17 amino acids. Trimming left V 1 base short and J 0 bases short, with 10 bases between. From germline, CDR1 is LGHNA and CDR2 YSLEER. This chain's CDR3 is CASSQGLPSSYNSPLHF. The DNA of the CDR3 is TGCGCCAGCAGCCAAGGACTTCCGAGCTCCTATAATTCACCCCTCCACTTT.

The CDR3 coding sequence is TGTGCCAGCAGCTTTCAAGGGTCCTGGGACAGGGGTTTCTCTGAAGCTTTCTTT. Translating gives CASSFQGSWDRGFSEAFF. V is TRBV5-6 and J is TRBJ1-1, with 10 positions matching TRBD1. V shed 2 bases, J shed 6 bases, and the junction held 16 bases outside the gene matches. Germline assignment: CDR1 SGHDT and CDR2 YYEEEE. The CDR3 consists of 18 residues.

The rearrangement links TRBV7-6 to TRBJ2-2; 9 positions match TRBD2. Germline trimming cut 3 bases from V and 7 bases from J; bases unmatched to any gene: 9. The CDR3 loop spans 16 amino acids. Germline CDR1 and CDR2: SGHVS and FNYEAQ. The CDR3 DNA is TGTGCCAGCAGCTTCACCGCTAGCGGGGTGGTCGGGGAGCTGTTTTTT. This gives the protein CASSFTASGVVGELFF.

The gene calls are TRBV27 and TRBJ2-7; 9 positions match TRBD1. Germline trimming cut 3 bases from V and 2 bases from J; bases unmatched to any gene: 5. Germline CDR1 reads MNHEY; CDR2 reads SMNVEV (reference sequence). The CDR3 extends over 15 amino acids. The DNA for the CDR3 is TGTGCCAGCAGTTTGGGCGGGACAGGGACCTACGAGCAGTACTTC. This encodes CASSLGGTGTYEQYF.

The chain has TRBV6-5 and TRBJ2-2; 7 bases line up with TRBD1. The CDR3 is made up of 14 amino acids. Germline V gives CDR1 MNHEY, CDR2 SVGAGI. Unmatched junction bases numbered 8, after V lost 6 bases and J lost 7 bases. This CDR3 is CASSFNRGHGELFF. The DNA for the CDR3 is TGTGCCAGCAGCTTTAACAGGGGTCACGGGGAGCTGTTTTTT.

This chain connects TRBV5-4 to TRBJ2-3; either TRBD1 or TRBD2 may supply D (5 bases each). The CDR3 covers 15 residues. Trimming pared 0 bases from V and 4 bases from J, leaving 12 bases between. Germline V gene data show CDR1 as SGHNT and CDR2 as YYREEE (reference sequence). The chain's CDR3 is CASSLVTVGADTQYF. The DNA for the CDR3 is TGTGCCAGCAGCTTGGTGACAGTGGGGGCAGATACGCAGTATTTT. The entire variable domain, with the rest obtained from reference TRBV5-4 and TRBJ2-3, is as follows: ETGVTQSPTHLIKTRGQQVTLRCSSQSGHNTVSWYQQALGQGPQFIFQYYREEENGRGNFPPRFSGLQFPNYSSELNVNALELDDSALYLCASSLVTVGADTQYFGPGTRLTVL.

The chain joins TRBV4-3 to TRBJ2-7, with a tentative D call TRBD2 (6 bases). The germline V and J ends were trimmed by 4 bases and 0 bases, with 10 bases remaining between them. Germline loops: CDR1 LGHNA, CDR2 YSLEER. This CDR3 region has 14 residues. For the CDR3, the DNA is TGCGCCAGCAGCCCGGACGGGAGCTCCTACGAGCAGTACTTC. Protein sequence: CASSPDGSSYEQYF.

This chain joins TRBV5-6 and TRBJ2-3; TRBD1 agrees at 8 bases. The CDR3 totals 17 residues. V dropped 4 bases and J dropped 1; count of bases not matched to a gene: 11. Per the germline V gene, CDR1 is SGHDT and CDR2 is YYEEEE. In DNA, the CDR3 is TGTGCCAGCAGCCAAGGGACAGGCCAAGCAGGCACAGATACGCAGTATTTT. Translating it yields CASSQGTGQAGTDTQYF. Together with reference TRBV5-6 and TRBJ2-3, the CDR3 gives the full variable domain: DAGVTQSPTHLIKTRGQQVTLRCSPKSGHDTVSWYQQALGQGPQFIFQYYEEEERQRGNFPDRFSGHQFPNYSSELNVNALLLGDSALYLCASSQGTGQAGTDTQYFGPGTRLTVL.

The rearrangement links TRBV5-6 to TRBJ2-7; no reliable D call. Germline CDR1 and CDR2: SGHDT and YYEEEE. This CDR3 has 12 residues. Trimming took 2 bases from V and 6 from J, leaving 9 bases between them. The CDR3 region is CASSLTLREQYF. The DNA for the CDR3 is TGTGCCAGCAGCTTAACCCTTCGCGAGCAGTACTTC.

The V gene is TRBV29-1, the J gene TRBJ1-1, with D hard to call. Germline V gene lookup returns CDR1 SQVTM and CDR2 ANQGSEA. This CDR3 is built from 12 residues. Here the CDR3 reads CRIPPGGTEAFF. The CDR3 nucleotides are TGCAGAATTCCCCCGGGTGGCACTGAAGCTTTCTTT.

The chain couples TRBV4-1 to TRBJ2-7; no clear D. CDR3 length: 14 residues. Per the germline V gene, CDR1 is MGHRA and CDR2 is YSYEKL. Trimming removed 0 bases from V and 0 bases from J, with 6 bases in between. The CDR3, as DNA: TGCGCCAGCAGCCAAGAGACCAGCTCCTACGAGCAGTACTTC. Residues: CASSQETSSYEQYF.

This chain links TRBV5-5 with TRBJ1-6; 12 bases fit TRBD1. The germline gives CDR1 SGHKS, CDR2 YYEKEE (reference sequence). The CDR3 runs to 18 residues. V dropped 5 bases and J dropped 5; count of bases not matched to a gene: 11. The CDR3 spells CASSWDRGPDPNNSPLHF. CDR3 DNA sequence: TGTGCCAGCAGTTGGGACAGGGGGCCCGATCCAAATAATTCACCCCTCCACTTT.

This chain joins TRBV6-1 and TRBJ1-1, with unresolved D. Germline values: CDR1 MNHNS, CDR2 SASEGT. CDR3 length equals 14 residues. V was shortened by 5 bases and J by 0 bases, with 10 bases between the two germline ends. CDR3 sequence (DNA): TGTGCCAGCAGTTTTCGGGGTCTGAACACTGAAGCTTTCTTT. It translates to CASSFRGLNTEAFF.

The chain links TRBV11-3 to TRBJ2-5, with D possibly called TRBD1 or TRBD2 (5 bases each). Germline CDR1 reads SGHNT; CDR2 reads YENEEA. This CDR3 has 15 amino acids. The V and J ends lost 1 base and 1 base respectively, with 10 bases between them. The CDR3 loop is CASSLGSGTQETQYF. In DNA form, the CDR3 reads TGTGCCAGCAGCTTAGGATCCGGGACCCAAGAGACCCAGTACTTC. The full variable domain, completed using reference TRBV11-3 and TRBJ2-5, is EAGVVQSPRYKIIEKKQPVAFWCNPISGHNTLYWYLQNLGQGPELLIRYENEEAVDDSQLPKDRFSAERLKGVDSTLKIQPAELGDSAVYLCASSLGSGTQETQYFGPGTRLLVL.